These T cell receptor beta chains were read from a single sample in a study of blood T cell repertoires in COVID-19. Sequencing used immunoSEQ multiplex PCR; TCRdb keeps in-frame clones, though not all of them. The sample shows 84,000 or so clones, about four fifths of them seen only once. Material for sequencing was peripheral blood. Source of these receptors: an elderly woman with acute or convalescent COVID-19. CDR3s include the opening cysteine and the closing phenylalanine or tryptophan. The D gene is left open where the match is weak. Clone size appears in some rows only: once, few, many, or a class for an expanded clone.

TRBV20-1	.	TRBJ2-7	.	13	CSASGGAPHEQYF	TGCAGTGCTAGTGGTGGGGCGCCCCACGAGCAGTACTTC
TRBV9	TRBD1	TRBJ1-1	.	18	CASSVGIGGQDMNTEAFF	TGTGCCAGCAGCGTAGGGATCGGGGGACAGGACATGAACACTGAAGCTTTCTTT
TRBV2	.	TRBJ2-5	once	12	CASRPSYPGQYF	TGTGCCAGCAGGCCATCCTACCCTGGCCAGTACTTC
TRBV20-1	.	TRBJ1-2	few	11	CSASRGRGYTF	TGCAGTGCTAGCAGGGGCAGGGGCTACACCTTC
TRBV19	.	TRBJ2-3	once	16	CASSYGAQISTDTQYF	TGTGCCAGTAGTTACGGAGCCCAAATCTCAACAGATACGCAGTATTTT
TRBV9	TRBD1	TRBJ2-7	.	16	CASSAEGADRGSEQYF	TGTGCCAGCAGCGCCGAGGGCGCGGACAGGGGGAGCGAGCAGTACTTC
TRBV11-2	.	TRBJ2-2	.	15	CASSLDPGPTGELFF	TGTGCCAGCAGCTTAGATCCGGGTCCCACCGGGGAGCTGTTTTTT
TRBV19	.	TRBJ2-3	.	16	CASSIDRGTSTDTQYF	TGTGCCAGTAGTATTGACCGGGGGACTAGCACAGATACGCAGTATTTT
TRBV2	.	TRBJ2-5	.	13	CASSIDRKETQYF	TGTGCCAGCAGTATCGACAGAAAAGAGACCCAGTACTTC
TRBV11-3	.	TRBJ1-3	.	14	CASSLDPVLNTIYF	TGTGCCAGCAGCTTAGATCCCGTCCTAAACACCATATATTTT
TRBV7-9	TRBD1	TRBJ2-3	.	16	CASSLDPGQGTDTQYF	TGTGCCAGCAGCTTAGATCCGGGACAGGGCACAGATACGCAGTATTTT
TRBV11-1	TRBD1	TRBJ1-2	.	15	CASSLTGQDTGGYTF	TGTGCCAGCAGCCTGACAGGACAGGACACGGGTGGCTACACCTTC
TRBV28	TRBD1	TRBJ1-2	.	14	CAIPSTGMGYGYTF	TGTGCCATCCCATCGACAGGGATGGGCTATGGCTACACCTTC
TRBV12-3/TRBV12-4	.	TRBJ2-5	.	12	CASSLRGETQYF	TGTGCCAGCAGTTTGCGGGGAGAGACCCAGTACTTC
TRBV6-5	TRBD1	TRBJ1-4	.	15	CASSYGIQGNEKLFF	TGTGCCAGCAGTTACGGGATACAGGGGAATGAAAAACTGTTTTTT
TRBV15	.	TRBJ1-2	.	19	CATSRALRDYGRGGYGYTF	TGTGCCACCAGCAGAGCCTTAAGGGACTATGGCAGGGGAGGCTATGGCTACACCTTC
TRBV7-2	TRBD2	TRBJ2-5	.	17	CASSLGSSGGGRETQYF	TGTGCCAGCAGCTTAGGTTCTAGCGGGGGCGGGCGAGAGACCCAGTACTTC
TRBV28	.	TRBJ1-2	.	14	CASREGSVSYGYTF	TGTGCCAGCAGGGAGGGATCCGTGTCCTATGGCTACACCTTC
TRBV27	TRBD2	TRBJ2-5	.	16	CASGRPASGFGETQYF	TGTGCCAGCGGGAGGCCGGCTAGCGGGTTCGGAGAGACCCAGTACTTC
TRBV11-2	TRBD1	TRBJ1-3	.	15	CASSLGPGQGNTIYF	TGTGCCAGCAGCTTAGGACCGGGACAGGGGAACACCATATATTTT
TRBV10-3	.	TRBJ1-2	.	12	CAIIREGSGYTF	TGTGCCATCATCAGGGAGGGATCTGGCTACACCTTC
TRBV14	TRBD2	TRBJ2-5	.	18	CASSQDFKLAGPQETQYF	TGTGCCAGCAGCCAAGATTTTAAGCTAGCGGGGCCACAAGAGACCCAGTACTTC
TRBV2	TRBD2	TRBJ2-7	.	16	CASSVAGGPGAYEQYF	TGTGCCAGCAGTGTGGCGGGGGGCCCAGGAGCCTACGAGCAGTACTTC
TRBV19	.	TRBJ1-1	.	14	CASSPELLDTEAFF	TGTGCCAGTAGTCCTGAACTACTAGACACTGAAGCTTTCTTT
TRBV7-2	.	TRBJ1-3	.	14	CASSFRGGGNTIYF	TGTGCCAGCAGCTTTCGCGGGGGTGGGAACACCATATATTTT
TRBV19	TRBD1	TRBJ1-1	.	16	CASRINTGQGGTEAFF	TGTGCCAGTAGAATAAATACTGGACAGGGGGGGACTGAAGCTTTCTTT
TRBV6-2/TRBV6-3	.	TRBJ2-3	.	14	CASSRGQSTDTQYF	TGTGCCAGCAGTAGAGGACAGAGCACAGATACGCAGTATTTT
TRBV7-9	TRBD1	TRBJ2-2	.	17	CASSPNRGKGSTGELFF	TGTGCCAGCAGCCCCAACAGGGGTAAGGGAAGCACCGGGGAGCTGTTTTTT
TRBV6-6	.	TRBJ2-2	.	15	CASSLTGYRSGELFF	TGTGCCAGCAGTCTAACAGGGTATCGGTCCGGGGAGCTGTTTTTT
TRBV3-1/TRBV3-2	TRBD2	TRBJ2-1	.	19	CASSQDLGLGLAGYNEQFF	TGTGCCAGCAGCCAAGATCTAGGCTTAGGGCTAGCGGGCTACAATGAGCAGTTCTTC
TRBV14	.	TRBJ2-5	.	11	CASGVKGPQYF	TGTGCCAGCGGGGTTAAGGGGCCCCAGTACTTC
TRBV19	TRBD1	TRBJ2-7	few	15	CASSADTGGTYEQYF	TGTGCCAGTAGTGCTGATACAGGGGGGACCTACGAGCAGTACTTC
TRBV7-2	TRBD1	TRBJ1-1	once	14	CASSNQGAGTEAFF	TGTGCCAGCAGCAATCAGGGGGCCGGAACTGAAGCTTTCTTT
TRBV24-1	TRBD2	TRBJ2-1	.	19	CATSDFLTSGDSSYNEQFF	TGTGCCACCAGTGATTTCCTCACTAGCGGGGACAGCTCCTACAATGAGCAGTTCTTC
TRBV27	TRBD1	TRBJ1-6	few	19	CASKGGTGNFGRDNSPLHF	TGTGCCAGCAAGGGGGGGACAGGTAACTTCGGCCGGGATAATTCACCCCTCCACTTT
TRBV7-9	.	TRBJ2-2	.	15	CASSSTSQGIGELFF	TGTGCCAGCAGCTCCACCTCACAGGGAATCGGGGAGCTGTTTTTT
TRBV6-2/TRBV6-3	TRBD2	TRBJ2-3	few	18	CASSIGLAGGGSTDTQYF	TGTGCCAGCAGTATCGGACTAGCGGGGGGCGGGAGTACAGATACGCAGTATTTT
TRBV7-9	.	TRBJ2-2	.	16	CASSVVTGSNTGELFF	TGTGCCAGCAGCGTCGTTACCGGGAGTAACACCGGGGAGCTGTTTTTT
TRBV2	TRBD1	TRBJ2-6	.	15	CASRGGNSGANVLTF	TGTGCCAGCAGAGGGGGCAACTCTGGGGCCAACGTCCTGACTTTC
TRBV10-3	TRBD2	TRBJ2-2	.	14	CAIGGSGGTGELFF	TGTGCCATCGGAGGTAGCGGGGGAACCGGGGAGCTGTTTTTT
TRBV9	TRBD2	TRBJ2-2	.	16	CASSRPSGGAPGELFF	TGTGCCAGTTCCCGCCCAAGCGGGGGGGCCCCCGGGGAGCTGTTTTTT
TRBV19	TRBD2	TRBJ2-7	.	15	CASSGIAGGHYEQYF	TGTGCCAGTAGTGGGATAGCGGGGGGCCACTACGAGCAGTACTTC
TRBV7-2	.	TRBJ2-3	.	14	CASSHGGGGDTQYF	TGTGCCAGCAGCCACGGAGGGGGCGGAGATACGCAGTATTTT
TRBV11-2	TRBD2	TRBJ2-5	.	18	CASSLGGTAGARQETQYF	TGTGCCAGCAGCTTAGGGGGCACAGCGGGGGCCAGACAAGAGACCCAGTACTTC
TRBV20-1	.	TRBJ1-1	.	14	CSASGGALGTEAFF	TGCAGTGCTAGTGGCGGGGCCCTTGGCACTGAAGCTTTCTTT
TRBV5-1	.	TRBJ1-2	.	15	CASSQGGSPAYGYTF	TGCGCCAGCAGCCAAGGGGGTTCCCCCGCGTATGGCTACACCTTC
TRBV6-4	.	TRBJ1-2	.	15	CASSAGDTAGYGYTF	TGTGCCAGCAGCGCGGGGGACACTGCTGGCTATGGCTACACCTTC
TRBV10-3	TRBD1	TRBJ2-7	.	15	CAISLEQGATYEQYF	TGTGCCATCAGTCTAGAACAGGGGGCCACCTACGAGCAGTACTTC
TRBV2	.	TRBJ2-2	many	21	CASSEASFGLGIQGDAGELFF	TGTGCCAGCAGTGAAGCCTCATTCGGGTTGGGAATACAGGGTGACGCCGGGGAGCTGTTTTTT
TRBV24-1	.	TRBJ2-5	.	13	CATGPGGQETQYF	TGTGCCACCGGCCCAGGAGGGCAAGAGACCCAGTACTTC
TRBV10-3	TRBD1	TRBJ2-1	.	19	CAISETQNTRTTGRNEQFF	TGTGCCATCAGTGAGACACAAAACACCCGTACGACAGGGCGCAATGAGCAGTTCTTC
TRBV28	.	TRBJ1-3	.	15	CASSPPRGSGNTIYF	TGTGCCAGCAGTCCTCCGAGGGGGTCTGGAAACACCATATATTTT
TRBV7-2	.	TRBJ2-3	.	14	CASSSTGSTDTQYF	TGTGCCAGCAGCTCGACGGGTTCCACAGATACGCAGTATTTT
TRBV3-1/TRBV3-2	.	TRBJ1-2	.	15	CASSRAERVSYGYTF	TGTGCCAGCAGCCGCGCAGAGCGGGTTAGCTATGGCTACACCTTC
TRBV9	.	TRBJ1-1	.	15	CASSVEGGPTTEAFF	TGTGCCAGCAGCGTAGAGGGGGGGCCGACCACTGAAGCTTTCTTT